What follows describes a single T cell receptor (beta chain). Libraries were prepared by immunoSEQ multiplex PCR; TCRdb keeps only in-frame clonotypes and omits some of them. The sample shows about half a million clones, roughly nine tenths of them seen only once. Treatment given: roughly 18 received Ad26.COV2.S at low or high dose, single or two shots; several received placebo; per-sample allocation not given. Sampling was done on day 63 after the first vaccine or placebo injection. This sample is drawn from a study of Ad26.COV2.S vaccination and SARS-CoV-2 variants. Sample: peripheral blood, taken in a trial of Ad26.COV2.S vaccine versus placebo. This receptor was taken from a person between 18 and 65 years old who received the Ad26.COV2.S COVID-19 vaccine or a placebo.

The CDR3 protein is CASSSTPGPRFTYEQYF. The CDR3, as DNA: TGTGCCAGCAGCTCGACCCCGGGACCACGTTTCACCTACGAGCAGTACTTC. The chain links TRBV7-9 to TRBJ2-7, with D perhaps assigned TRBD1 or TRBD2 (5 bases each). Between the trimmed V and J ends, which lost 4 bases and 2 bases, there was a span of 21 bases. The CDR3 is 17 residues long. Germline lookup yields CDR1 SEHNR and CDR2 FQNEAQ (reference sequence).